This is a list of T cell receptor beta chains from one sample in a study of cytomegalovirus exposure and HLA in healthy donors. Profiled with immunoSEQ multiplex PCR; TCRdb holds only in-frame clones, not every one. Of approximately 150,000 clones detected, more than 60% appear once; the ten largest clones hold 8.5% to 12%. The sequenced sample was PBMCs. Receptors were obtained from a young man in good health and CMV-seropositive. The CDR3 runs from the conserved cysteine through the conserved F or W. Each record gives: clone size, D gene, V gene, J gene, CDR3 DNA, CDR3 protein. A D gene is named only where the DNA matches it firmly. Some rows mark clone size as missing; the rest say once, few, many or name a class of expanded clone.

clone size: NA
D gene: TRBD1
V gene: TRBV7-8
J gene: TRBJ1-1
CDR3 DNA: TGTGCCAGCAGCCCCGGACAGGCCAGGGGAACTGAAGCTTTCTTT
CDR3 protein: CASSPGQARGTEAFF

clone size: NA
D gene: TRBD2
V gene: TRBV7-3
J gene: TRBJ2-1
CDR3 DNA: TGTGCCAGCAGCTTAACGTTGAGCGGGGGGTTCTACAATGAGCAGTTCTTC
CDR3 protein: CASSLTLSGGFYNEQFF

clone size: few
D gene: NA
V gene: TRBV30
J gene: TRBJ2-3
CDR3 DNA: TGTGCCTGGAGTACAGGGTATGCAGATACGCAGTATTTT
CDR3 protein: CAWSTGYADTQYF

clone size: few
D gene: TRBD1
V gene: TRBV30
J gene: TRBJ1-3
CDR3 DNA: TGTGCCTGGAGACGGGACAGCTCTGGAAACACCATATATTTT
CDR3 protein: CAWRRDSSGNTIYF

clone size: NA
D gene: NA
V gene: TRBV11-2
J gene: TRBJ2-7
CDR3 DNA: TGTGCCAGCAGACCTGGGTCGGGGGGCCCCTACGAGCAGTACTTC
CDR3 protein: CASRPGSGGPYEQYF

clone size: NA
D gene: NA
V gene: TRBV27
J gene: TRBJ1-2
CDR3 DNA: TGTGCCAGCAGAGACGAAGGGACAAACTATGGCTACACCTTC
CDR3 protein: CASRDEGTNYGYTF

clone size: NA
D gene: TRBD2
V gene: TRBV28
J gene: TRBJ2-1
CDR3 DNA: TGTGCCAGCAGTTTATGGGGCGGGAGCTCCTACAATGAGCAGTTCTTC
CDR3 protein: CASSLWGGSSYNEQFF

clone size: NA
D gene: NA
V gene: TRBV19
J gene: TRBJ2-5
CDR3 DNA: TGTGCCAGTAGTATAGACAAAAGCACAGGGTGGAAGACCCAGTACTTC
CDR3 protein: CASSIDKSTGWKTQYF

clone size: NA
D gene: TRBD1
V gene: TRBV9
J gene: TRBJ2-7
CDR3 DNA: TGTGCCAGCAGCGCCGGGACAGGGACCTACGAGCAGTACTTC
CDR3 protein: CASSAGTGTYEQYF

clone size: NA
D gene: TRBD2
V gene: TRBV7-7
J gene: TRBJ2-3
CDR3 DNA: TGTGCTAGCAGCCCCGGATGGGCGAAAACTAGCGGGAGTACTGGAGGGACAGATACGCAGTATTTT
CDR3 protein: CASSPGWAKTSGSTGGTDTQYF

clone size: NA
D gene: TRBD1
V gene: TRBV6-6
J gene: TRBJ1-1
CDR3 DNA: TGTGCCAGCAGCATCACAGGGGCCACTGAAGCTTTCTTT
CDR3 protein: CASSITGATEAFF

clone size: few
D gene: NA
V gene: TRBV7-9
J gene: TRBJ1-2
CDR3 DNA: TGTGCCAGCAGACCAGAGGGGGTGGATAACTATGGCTACACCTTC
CDR3 protein: CASRPEGVDNYGYTF

clone size: few
D gene: NA
V gene: TRBV6-1
J gene: TRBJ1-1
CDR3 DNA: TGTGCCAGCACGGCAGGGACTGAAGCTTTCTTT
CDR3 protein: CASTAGTEAFF

clone size: NA
D gene: NA
V gene: TRBV7-2
J gene: TRBJ2-1
CDR3 DNA: TGTGCCAGCAGTTTTAGCGACTCCTACAATGAGCAGTTCTTC
CDR3 protein: CASSFSDSYNEQFF

clone size: NA
D gene: NA
V gene: TRBV19
J gene: TRBJ1-5
CDR3 DNA: TGTGCCAGTAATGGGGAGAATGGTTACCAGCCCCAGCATTTT
CDR3 protein: CASNGENGYQPQHF

clone size: NA
D gene: TRBD2
V gene: TRBV7-3
J gene: TRBJ2-3
CDR3 DNA: TGTGCCAGCAGCTTATATGCGGGAGCGCCAGATACGCAGTATTTT
CDR3 protein: CASSLYAGAPDTQYF

clone size: NA
D gene: TRBD1
V gene: TRBV6-5
J gene: TRBJ1-1
CDR3 DNA: TGTGCCAGCAGTTACTTGACAGGGCCGGACACTGAAGCTTTCTTT
CDR3 protein: CASSYLTGPDTEAFF

clone size: NA
D gene: NA
V gene: TRBV7-2
J gene: TRBJ1-6
CDR3 DNA: TGTGCCAGCAGCTTAAAACCGAGCTCCTATAATTCACCCCTCCACTTT
CDR3 protein: CASSLKPSSYNSPLHF

clone size: NA
D gene: NA
V gene: TRBV27
J gene: TRBJ2-7
CDR3 DNA: TGTGCCAGCAGTTTAGTGGGGGCCTCTTACGAGCAGTACTTC
CDR3 protein: CASSLVGASYEQYF

clone size: NA
D gene: NA
V gene: TRBV5-1
J gene: TRBJ1-1
CDR3 DNA: TGCGCCAGCAGCGTATCCAGGGGGAACACTGAAGCTTTCTTT
CDR3 protein: CASSVSRGNTEAFF

clone size: NA
D gene: NA
V gene: TRBV28
J gene: TRBJ2-7
CDR3 DNA: TGTGCCAGCAGTTTGAAGCTCCCTCCCGCCTACGAGCAGTACTTC
CDR3 protein: CASSLKLPPAYEQYF

clone size: NA
D gene: NA
V gene: TRBV4-1
J gene: TRBJ1-2
CDR3 DNA: TGCGCCAGCAGTCACAGACTGACAGACGACTATGGCTACACCTTC
CDR3 protein: CASSHRLTDDYGYTF

clone size: NA
D gene: TRBD2
V gene: TRBV7-6
J gene: TRBJ2-7
CDR3 DNA: TGTGCCAGCAGCTTCAGGGCAGCGGGGGAGCAGTACTTC
CDR3 protein: CASSFRAAGEQYF

clone size: NA
D gene: TRBD2
V gene: TRBV5-4
J gene: TRBJ2-7
CDR3 DNA: TGTGCCAGCAGCCCGGACGGGGGGGACACAACCTACGAGCAGTACTTC
CDR3 protein: CASSPDGGDTTYEQYF

clone size: few
D gene: NA
V gene: TRBV6-5
J gene: TRBJ2-2
CDR3 DNA: TGTGCCAGCAGGAGCGGGCAGAACACCGGGGAGCTGTTTTTT
CDR3 protein: CASRSGQNTGELFF

clone size: NA
D gene: NA
V gene: TRBV7-6
J gene: TRBJ1-3
CDR3 DNA: TGTGCCAGCAGCTCCGTCGCGGGGGCCTCTGGAAACACCATATATTTT
CDR3 protein: CASSSVAGASGNTIYF

clone size: NA
D gene: NA
V gene: TRBV5-3
J gene: TRBJ2-7
CDR3 DNA: TGTGCCAGAAGCCATTCCTATACCCTCCCGGAGCAGTACTTC
CDR3 protein: CARSHSYTLPEQYF

clone size: once
D gene: NA
V gene: TRBV5-4
J gene: TRBJ2-5
CDR3 DNA: TGTGCCAGCAGCTTGGGGGCCTTTCAAGAGACCCAGTACTTC
CDR3 protein: CASSLGAFQETQYF

clone size: NA
D gene: TRBD1
V gene: TRBV6-6
J gene: TRBJ1-2
CDR3 DNA: TGTGCCAGTTGGACAGGCAATGGCTACACCTTC
CDR3 protein: CASWTGNGYTF

clone size: NA
D gene: NA
V gene: TRBV6-5
J gene: TRBJ1-6
CDR3 DNA: TGTGCCAGCAGACCGGGACTGGATAATTCACCCCTCCACTTT
CDR3 protein: CASRPGLDNSPLHF

clone size: NA
D gene: TRBD1
V gene: TRBV6-5
J gene: TRBJ2-7
CDR3 DNA: TGTGCCAGCCGTAAGGACAGGGGCCACGAGCAGTACTTC
CDR3 protein: CASRKDRGHEQYF

clone size: NA
D gene: NA
V gene: TRBV6-5
J gene: TRBJ2-1
CDR3 DNA: TGTGCCAGCAGTTACTCGATGGACAGCTACAATGAGCAGTTCTTC
CDR3 protein: CASSYSMDSYNEQFF

clone size: NA
D gene: TRBD2
V gene: TRBV5-1
J gene: TRBJ2-1
CDR3 DNA: TGCGCCAGCAGCTTGGCCCCAGCGGGGTTTTTGAATGAGCAGTTCTTC
CDR3 protein: CASSLAPAGFLNEQFF

clone size: NA
D gene: NA
V gene: TRBV28
J gene: TRBJ1-2
CDR3 DNA: TGTGCCAGCAGCAAAACAGGGTTAGTCTATGGCTACACCTTC
CDR3 protein: CASSKTGLVYGYTF

clone size: NA
D gene: NA
V gene: TRBV10-3
J gene: TRBJ1-4
CDR3 DNA: TGTGCCACGAGGCAATCGGAGTCTAATGAAAAACTGTTTTTT
CDR3 protein: CATRQSESNEKLFF

clone size: NA
D gene: TRBD2
V gene: TRBV6-5
J gene: TRBJ2-7
CDR3 DNA: TGTGCCAGCAGGACTAGCGAAAAAAGCGCGAACTTC
CDR3 protein: CASRTSEKSANF

clone size: NA
D gene: NA
V gene: TRBV5-1
J gene: TRBJ2-7
CDR3 DNA: TGCGCCAGCAGCGCGAGCGGTTCCTACGAGCAGTACTTC
CDR3 protein: CASSASGSYEQYF

clone size: NA
D gene: NA
V gene: TRBV6-5
J gene: TRBJ2-7
CDR3 DNA: TGTGCCAGCACCCAAGGGCGGGCCGTAATCTACGAGCAGTACTTC
CDR3 protein: CASTQGRAVIYEQYF

clone size: NA
D gene: TRBD1
V gene: TRBV5-1
J gene: TRBJ1-2
CDR3 DNA: TGCGCCAGCCGATTTGAGGGGGCCTATGGCTACACCTTC
CDR3 protein: CASRFEGAYGYTF

clone size: few
D gene: NA
V gene: TRBV5-1
J gene: TRBJ2-1
CDR3 DNA: TGCGCCAGCAGCTTGGGAGCGGAAACCTACAATGAGCAGTTCTTC
CDR3 protein: CASSLGAETYNEQFF

clone size: NA
D gene: TRBD1
V gene: TRBV28
J gene: TRBJ1-3
CDR3 DNA: TGTGCCAGCAGGTCCACAGGGGCTGGAAACACCATATATTTT
CDR3 protein: CASRSTGAGNTIYF

clone size: NA
D gene: NA
V gene: TRBV6-5
J gene: TRBJ1-2
CDR3 DNA: TGTGCCAGCAGTCAACAGGGATCTCTCCTGGCCTTC
CDR3 protein: CASSQQGSLLAF

clone size: NA
D gene: TRBD2
V gene: TRBV7-2
J gene: TRBJ2-7
CDR3 DNA: TGTGCCAGCAGCCGAGGCCTAGCGGGAGACTACGAGCAGTACTTC
CDR3 protein: CASSRGLAGDYEQYF

clone size: NA
D gene: NA
V gene: TRBV19
J gene: TRBJ1-2
CDR3 DNA: TGTGCCAGTAGTTCCCGGAGACTAGGGAACTATGGCTACACCTTC
CDR3 protein: CASSSRRLGNYGYTF

clone size: NA
D gene: NA
V gene: TRBV7-8
J gene: TRBJ1-1
CDR3 DNA: TGTGCCAGCAGCCAAAACCGATTCAGGGGATGGGCTGAAGCTTTCTTT
CDR3 protein: CASSQNRFRGWAEAFF

clone size: NA
D gene: NA
V gene: TRBV10-3
J gene: TRBJ2-5
CDR3 DNA: TGTGCCATCAGTGACAACGACAGATTTTTAGAGACCCAGTACTTC
CDR3 protein: CAISDNDRFLETQYF

clone size: NA
D gene: NA
V gene: TRBV28
J gene: TRBJ1-1
CDR3 DNA: TGTGCCAGCAGTTTATTGTCGAGGAGGGAAGCTTTCTTT
CDR3 protein: CASSLLSRREAFF

clone size: NA
D gene: NA
V gene: TRBV10-3
J gene: TRBJ2-2
CDR3 DNA: TGTGCCATCAGTCCGGACGGGACTGGGAACACCGGGGAGCTGTTTTTT
CDR3 protein: CAISPDGTGNTGELFF

clone size: few
D gene: NA
V gene: TRBV7-9
J gene: TRBJ1-4
CDR3 DNA: TGTGCCAGCAGCTTGGGGGGTGGCATAGAAAAACTGTTTTTT
CDR3 protein: CASSLGGGIEKLFF

clone size: NA
D gene: TRBD2
V gene: TRBV29-1
J gene: TRBJ2-2
CDR3 DNA: TGCAGCGGATCATCCGGGACTAGCCTCAGTACCGGGGAGCTGTTTTTT
CDR3 protein: CSGSSGTSLSTGELFF

clone size: NA
D gene: NA
V gene: TRBV6-5
J gene: TRBJ2-7
CDR3 DNA: TGTGCCAGCAGACTTACCCTAGGCAACGAGCAGTACTTC
CDR3 protein: CASRLTLGNEQYF

clone size: few
D gene: NA
V gene: TRBV30
J gene: TRBJ1-1
CDR3 DNA: TGTGCCTGGAGTGGGCACGTGGACACTGAAGCTTTCTTT
CDR3 protein: CAWSGHVDTEAFF

clone size: NA
D gene: NA
V gene: TRBV12-5
J gene: TRBJ2-1
CDR3 DNA: TGTGCTAGTGGTTTTCTTCTTGGGCAGACCTACAATGAGCAGTTCTTC
CDR3 protein: CASGFLLGQTYNEQFF

clone size: few
D gene: NA
V gene: TRBV7-2
J gene: TRBJ2-5
CDR3 DNA: TGTGCCAGCAGCGTCCGTAGTGGCGGAGAGACCCAGTACTTC
CDR3 protein: CASSVRSGGETQYF

clone size: NA
D gene: TRBD1
V gene: TRBV5-1
J gene: TRBJ2-5
CDR3 DNA: TGCGCCAGCAGCGCGGGGACAGGACAAGAGACCCAGTACTTC
CDR3 protein: CASSAGTGQETQYF